A selection of T cell receptor beta chains follows, all from one sample in a study of cytomegalovirus exposure and HLA in healthy donors. Method: immunoSEQ multiplex PCR; TCRdb's copy keeps in-frame clones and lacks some. The profile shows about 140,000 clones, about 90% of them singletons. The specimen was PBMCs. Receptors originate from a man between 18 and 29 years old in good health and CMV-seronegative. Both conserved end residues are part of each CDR3. The order of the fields is J gene, V gene, D gene, clone size, CDR3 DNA, CDR3 protein. A D gene is named only where the DNA matches it firmly. For some rows the clone size is stated as once, few or many, or as a class when expanded; others skip it.

TRBJ2-2 TRBV27 TRBD1 - TGTGCCAGCAGTTTGACAGGGGGAACAGGCGGGGAGCTGTTTTTT CASSLTGGTGGELFF
TRBJ2-1 TRBV7-2 TRBD2 - TGTGCCAGCAGTTTAGTGGGACTAGCGGTGAATGAGCAGTTCTTC CASSLVGLAVNEQFF
TRBJ2-5 TRBV7-9 - - TGTGCCAGCAGCTTGACCAGGGTTGAGACCCAGTACTTC CASSLTRVETQYF
TRBJ2-7 TRBV5-6 - - TGTGCCAGCAGCTTGACCGGGACTTCTCACGAGCAGTACTTC CASSLTGTSHEQYF
TRBJ2-7 TRBV9 - - TGTGCCAGCAGCGCATCCCGATCCGGGGTAGACTCCTACGAGCAGTACTTC CASSASRSGVDSYEQYF
TRBJ1-1 TRBV5-1 - - TGCGCCAGCAGCTATTCGACAGCCGCGAACACTGAAGCTTTCTTT CASSYSTAANTEAFF
TRBJ2-7 TRBV27 - - TGTGCCAGCAGTCCCTTGGGGGACATTACCTACGAGCAGTACTTC CASSPLGDITYEQYF
TRBJ2-1 TRBV5-1 TRBD2 - TGCGCCAGCAGCTTGGCCGGGACTAGCCGAAACGAGCAGTTCTTC CASSLAGTSRNEQFF
TRBJ2-5 TRBV5-1 - - TGCGCCAGCAGCATAACCGCTTCGCGGGGAGAGACCCAGTACTTC CASSITASRGETQYF
TRBJ1-1 TRBV11-2 - once TGTGCCAGCAGCTCGAGCCTACAGCCCTTGAACACTGAAGCTTTCTTT CASSSSLQPLNTEAFF
TRBJ1-1 TRBV19 TRBD1 - TGTGCCAGTAGGATACCCGGGACAGGGAGTGAAGCTTTCTTT CASRIPGTGSEAFF
TRBJ1-6 TRBV18 - many TGTGCCAGCTCACCACAGGGGGATTCACCCCTCCACTTT CASSPQGDSPLHF
TRBJ2-1 TRBV19 TRBD2 - TGTGCCAGTACCCTCCTGGGGGGGGATGCCTACAATGAGCAGTTCTTC CASTLLGGDAYNEQFF
TRBJ1-2 TRBV5-6 - - TGTGCCAGCAGCTTGGGGACTGGGGGGGGACCCTATGGCTACACCTTC CASSLGTGGGPYGYTF
TRBJ2-2 TRBV25-1 - - TGTGCCAGCAGTGAAGTAGGGGTGAACACCGGGGAGCTGTTTTTT CASSEVGVNTGELFF
TRBJ2-1 TRBV5-1 TRBD1 - TGCGCCAGCAGCATTACAGGGGGCGGTTCCTCACTAGGTGGACTTTACAATGAGCAGTTCTTC CASSITGGGSSLGGLYNEQFF
TRBJ1-1 TRBV5-1 - - TGCGCCAGCAGCTTGGCCTACAGGCGGAGCACTGAAGCTTTCTTT CASSLAYRRSTEAFF
TRBJ1-1 TRBV19 - - TGTGCCAGTACCTCAGGAGGGAAAACTGAAGCTTTCTTT CASTSGGKTEAFF
TRBJ2-7 TRBV4-1 TRBD1 - TGCGCCAGCAGCCTTCAACCGGGACAGGGCTTCTACGAGCAGTACTTC CASSLQPGQGFYEQYF
TRBJ1-2 TRBV7-9 - few TGTGCCAGCAACCAAGGGGGAGGGCTGAACTATGGCTACACCTTC CASNQGGGLNYGYTF
TRBJ2-3 TRBV27 TRBD2 - TGTGCCAGCAGTCCCCTAGCGGGAGGCTCCACAGATACGCAGTATTTT CASSPLAGGSTDTQYF
TRBJ2-5 TRBV4-1 TRBD2 many TGCGCCAGCAGCCAAGAAGGCGGGGTTGGGACTAGCGGGGGACGCGAGACCCAGTACTTC CASSQEGGVGTSGGRETQYF
TRBJ2-1 TRBV5-1 TRBD2 - TGCGCCAGCAGCTTGTACCCCGGGACTAGCGGGTACAATGAGCAGTTCTTC CASSLYPGTSGYNEQFF
TRBJ1-2 TRBV29-1 - - TGCAGCGTTGAAGATCGACGGCGCGGGGGGGGTGGCTACACCTTC CSVEDRRRGGGGYTF
TRBJ1-5 TRBV2 TRBD1 few TGTGCCAGCAGTAGGGACAGGAATCAGCCCCAGCATTTT CASSRDRNQPQHF